This T cell receptor beta chain was sequenced for a study of cytomegalovirus exposure and HLA in healthy donors. Points from the study as a whole: Across donors, most TCRs were seen rarely, yet some public ones were widespread. It was likely that a cluster of highly shared sequence variants was a sequencing artifact.

Researchers ran the PCR with 60 Vbeta and 13 Jbeta primers. Repertoires were generated with immunoSEQ multiplex PCR, while TCRdb's copy carries only in-frame clones and drops some. The repertoire holds around 76,000 clones, with about 70% as singletons. A remark on this clone: Its target is not known.

The CDR3 totals 19 residues. The TCR originated in a middle-aged man in good health and CMV-seropositive. This chain links TRBV21-1 with TRBJ2-2; the D call of TRBD1 is as the table states it, not checked on the DNA. TRBV21-1 is shown as a pseudogene. The sequenced material came from PBMCs. CDR3 nucleotides: TGTGCCAGCAGCAAAGCCCCACAACGGACAGGGTGGAACACCGGGGAGCTGTTTTTT. Its protein is CASSKAPQRTGWNTGELFF.